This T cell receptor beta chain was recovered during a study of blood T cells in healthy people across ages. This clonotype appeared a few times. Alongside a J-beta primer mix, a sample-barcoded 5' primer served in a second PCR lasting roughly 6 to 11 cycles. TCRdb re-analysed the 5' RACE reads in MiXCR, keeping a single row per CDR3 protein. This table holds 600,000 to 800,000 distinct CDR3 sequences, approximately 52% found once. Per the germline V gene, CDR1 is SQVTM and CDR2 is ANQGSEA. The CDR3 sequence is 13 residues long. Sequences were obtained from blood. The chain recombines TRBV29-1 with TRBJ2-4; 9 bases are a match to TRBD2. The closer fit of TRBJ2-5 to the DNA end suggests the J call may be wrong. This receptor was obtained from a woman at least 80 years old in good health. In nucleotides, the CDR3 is TGCAGCGCAAAAGCGGGGGGAAGAGAGACCCAGTACTTC. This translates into CSAKAGGRETQYF.